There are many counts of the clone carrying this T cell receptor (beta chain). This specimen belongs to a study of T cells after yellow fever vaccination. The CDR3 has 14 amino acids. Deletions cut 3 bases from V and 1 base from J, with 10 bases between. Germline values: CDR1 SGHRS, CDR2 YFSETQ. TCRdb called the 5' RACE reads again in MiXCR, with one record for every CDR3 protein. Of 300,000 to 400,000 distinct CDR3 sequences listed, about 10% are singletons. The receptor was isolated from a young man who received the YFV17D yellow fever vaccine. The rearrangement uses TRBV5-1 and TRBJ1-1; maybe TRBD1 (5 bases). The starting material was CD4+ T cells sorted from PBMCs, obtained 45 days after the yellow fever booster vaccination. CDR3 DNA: TGCGCCAGCAGCTCGGGGACGGGGAACACTGAAGCTTTCTTT. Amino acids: CASSSGTGNTEAFF.